Reported below is one T cell receptor beta chain. The antigen is undetermined. Healthy bone marrow donors formed the donor group. The data were taken from a study of cytomegalovirus exposure and HLA in healthy donors. General study findings and limits: The study assumed roughly uniform donor sequencing depth for presence/absence analyses. In a later analysis, TCR beta V- and J-gene trimming was associated with a missense DCLRE1C variant. Later on, an analysis showed TCR association rates differing by HLA locus, with DRB1 the most and HLA-C the fewest.

Trimming removed 4 bases at V and 6 bases at J, with 17 bases between. From germline, CDR1 is SGDLS and CDR2 YYNGEE. This CDR3 contains 16 residues. The PCR made use of 60 Vbeta and 13 Jbeta primers. The repertoire was sequenced with immunoSEQ multiplex PCR; TCRdb's copy has only in-frame clones and lacks some. The sample comprises over 150,000 clones, 70% to 80% of which are singletons, and 1.2% to 1.5% rests with the top ten. The chain recombines TRBV9 with TRBJ1-6, with D possibly TRBD1 on 5 matching bases. The sample taken for sequencing was PBMCs. The origin of this receptor is a man in his sixties in good health and CMV-seronegative. DNA for the CDR3: TGTGCCAGCAGCATAGGGACTCCTGAAGGTAATTCACCCCTCCACTTT. This sequence encodes CASSIGTPEGNSPLHF.